These 20 T cell receptor beta chains came from one sample sequenced in a study of vaccination and CD4 T cells after COVID-19. Treatment meaning: roughly ten-day PBMC culture with coronavirus spike peptide pools or control peptides (ViraFEST assay). Their recognized antigens are unknown. Oncomine TCR Beta short-read sequencing was applied to DNA from cultured CD4+ T cells. TCRdb processed the PCR reads anew with MiXCR; each CDR3 protein has one entry. The sample has 5,500 to 7,000 distinct CDR3 sequences; more than 15% are singletons. The sequenced material came from CD4+ T cells from blood, cultured in vitro. All receptors come from a human donor who had recovered from COVID-19.

This clonotype was recorded a few times. This chain links TRBV4-3 with TRBJ2-7; 8 nucleotides match TRBD1. The V segment lost 4 bases and the J segment 6 bases; nucleotides outside the gene matches: 5. Germline CDR1 and CDR2: LGHNA and YSLEER. This CDR3 contains 13 residues. CDR3 in amino acids: CASSPRTGREQYF. In DNA form, the CDR3 reads TGCGCCAGCAGCCCGAGGACAGGGCGCGAGCAGTACTTC.

The V call is TRBV19, the J call TRBJ1-1; no clear D gene. V was clipped by 2 bases and J by 1 base, with 5 bases between them. The CDR3 has 13 amino acids. Germline-derived CDR1 and CDR2 are LNHDA and SQIVND (reference sequence). CDR3 bases: TGTGCCAGTAGTATACGGGGGAACACTGAAGCTTTCTTT. This translates into CASSIRGNTEAFF.

The rearrangement links TRBV10-2 to TRBJ2-7; D might be TRBD1 or TRBD2, each matching 5 bases. Germline CDR1 is WSHSY and CDR2 is SAAADI. The CDR3 runs 17 residues. V was clipped by 6 bases and J by 2 bases, with 23 bases between them. The CDR3 DNA reads TGCGCCAGCAGGGCGACAGTCTGGGGGACGACGGCCTACGAGCAGTACTTC. Its protein is CASRATVWGTTAYEQYF.

This clonotype is medium-sized in the sample. The rearrangement joins TRBV6-2 or TRBV6-3 to TRBJ2-5; D may be TRBD2 (7 bases). This CDR3 contains 13 residues. Trimming took off 4 bases at V and 7 bases at J, with 13 bases between the two ends. In germline, CDR1 is MNHEY, CDR2 SVGEGT. CDR3 sequence reads: CASSWGGQGTQYF. CDR3 in DNA: TGTGCCAGCAGTTGGGGGGGGCAGGGGACCCAGTACTTC.

The chain recombines TRBV28 with TRBJ1-4; D ambiguous. This CDR3 spans 15 amino acids. V was shortened by 7 bases and J by 3 bases, with 15 bases between the two germline ends. Germline assignment: CDR1 MDHEN and CDR2 SYDVKM. The CDR3 bases are TGTGCCAGCATTCCGGCCGGGAGCCCTAATGAAAAACTGTTTTTT. It yields the protein CASIPAGSPNEKLFF.

This clonotype has a handful of counts. V usage is TRBV19 and J usage is TRBJ1-1; 7 positions agree with TRBD1. This CDR3 has 14 residues. Trimming at V came to 8 bases and at J to 5 bases, leaving 11 bases not matched to a gene. Germline lookup yields CDR1 LNHDA and CDR2 SQIVND (reference sequence). The CDR3 DNA sequence: TGTGCCAGTTGCTCGACAGGGTGGATGACTGAAGCTTTCTTT. Its protein is CASCSTGWMTEAFF.

This clonotype is judged medium-sized (0.01 to 0.1%). V gene TRBV2 combines with J gene TRBJ1-6; no clear D. The CDR3 loop spans 15 amino acids. Trimming removed 2 bases at V and 9 bases at J, with 14 bases between. Germline V gene data show CDR1 as SNHLY and CDR2 as FYNNEI. CDR3 sequence (DNA): TGTGCCAGCAGTGAACTCGGGTTTAATATTTCACCCCTCCACTTT. Protein: CASSELGFNISPLHF.

The genes are TRBV6-1 and TRBJ2-3; 9 nucleotides align to TRBD2. The length of the CDR3 is 16 residues. The germline V gene encodes CDR1 MNHNS and CDR2 SASEGT. V shed 3 bases, J shed 3 bases, and the junction held 7 bases outside the gene matches. CDR3 amino acids: CASSDVSGRRTDTQYF. DNA of the CDR3: TGTGCCAGCAGTGACGTTAGCGGGAGACGGACAGATACGCAGTATTTT.

A note on this clonotype: Germline is not matched at one junction end, which may reflect a read error. The chain couples TRBV7-6 to TRBJ2-5; no definite D call. Per the germline V gene, CDR1 is SGHVS and CDR2 is FNYEAQ. There are 13 residues in the CDR3. The CDR3 is CASSLGWQETQYF. The CDR3 nucleotides are TGTGCTAGCAGCTTAGGTTGGCAAGAGACCCAGTACTTC.

This clonotype was seen more than once but under ten times. V gene TRBV6-2 or TRBV6-3 combines with J gene TRBJ1-2, with 9 bases lining up with TRBD1. With V trimmed by 6 bases and J by 7 bases, 12 bases remained unmatched. Per germline, CDR1 MNHEY and CDR2 SVGEGT. The CDR3 runs to 15 residues. The CDR3 sequence: CASRNQDRGVSGYTF. Written as DNA, the CDR3 is TGTGCCAGCAGAAATCAGGACAGGGGAGTAAGTGGCTACACCTTC.

The chain links TRBV19 to TRBJ2-7; the match to TRBD1 covers 8 bases. Losses at the gene ends were 6 bases for V and 3 bases for J; bases not matched to a gene: 7. The CDR3 contains 14 residues. Germline V gene lookup returns CDR1 LNHDA and CDR2 SQIVND (reference sequence). In nucleotides, the CDR3 is TGTGCCAGTAGCTCGACAGGGGAAGGCTACGAGCAGTACTTC. Residues: CASSSTGEGYEQYF.

This clonotype was detected only a few times. The chain links TRBV11-2 to TRBJ1-1; D is possibly TRBD1 (5 bases). Germline values: CDR1 SGHAT, CDR2 FQNNGV. Between the trimmed V and J ends, which lost 5 bases and 7 bases, there was a span of 23 bases. This CDR3 has 16 amino acids. The CDR3, as DNA: TGTGCCAGCAGCCGGGTGAGGGGCGCACAGTGGAGTGAAGCTTTCTTT. Amino acids: CASSRVRGAQWSEAFF. Combining the CDR3 with reference TRBV11-2 and TRBJ1-1 gives the whole variable domain EAGVAQSPRYKIIEKRQSVAFWCNPISGHATLYWYQQILGQGPKLLIQFQNNGVVDDSQLPKDRFSAERLKGVDSTLKIQPAKLEDSAVYLCASSRVRGAQWSEAFFGQGTRLTVV.

The chain recombines TRBV6-5 with TRBJ1-1, with TRBD1 matching 10 bases. With V trimmed by 0 bases and J by 3 bases, 10 bases remained unmatched. There are 18 residues in the CDR3. From germline, CDR1 is MNHEY and CDR2 SVGAGI. CDR3 nucleotides: TGTGCCAGCAGTTACTCAGCGGACAGGGGGTATTTTGACACTGAAGCTTTCTTT. It translates to CASSYSADRGYFDTEAFF.

This clonotype was seen a few times. V and J are TRBV7-7 and TRBJ2-1; 9 nucleotides align to TRBD1. CDR1 and CDR2 from the germline V gene are SSHAT and FNYEAQ (reference sequence). V shed 5 bases and J 5 bases; nucleotides not matched to a gene: 10. This CDR3 comprises 16 residues. Written as DNA, the CDR3 is TGTGCCAGCAGCCCCGTTTCCGGACAGGGGAACAATGAGCAGTTCTTC. Amino acid sequence: CASSPVSGQGNNEQFF.

The chain couples TRBV6-1 to TRBJ1-2; tentatively, D is TRBD1 (5 bases). Trimming removed 6 bases from V and 3 bases from J, with 20 bases in between. The CDR3 is 16 amino acids. Germline lookup yields CDR1 MNHNS and CDR2 SASEGT. Here the CDR3 reads CASSERWGGEDYGYTF. CDR3 sequence (DNA): TGTGCCAGCAGCGAAAGGTGGGGAGGGGAGGACTATGGCTACACCTTC.

This clonotype is labeled as medium-sized. The chain combines TRBV7-2 with TRBJ2-7; D is unresolved. The V gene lost 5 bases and the J gene lost 3 bases, with 17 bases spanning the gap. The CDR3 loop spans 15 amino acids. Germline CDR1 is SGHTA and CDR2 is FQGNSA. CDR3: CASSPSSRQDYEQYF. For the CDR3, the DNA is TGTGCCAGCAGCCCCAGCTCGCGTCAGGACTACGAGCAGTACTTC. The full variable domain, with the rest looked up from reference TRBV7-2 and TRBJ2-7, is GAGVSQSPSNKVTEKGKDVELRCDPISGHTALYWYRQSLGQGLEFLIYFQGNSAPDKSGLPSDRFSAERTGGSVSTLTIQRTQQEDSAVYLCASSPSSRQDYEQYFGPGTRLTVT.

This clonotype has more than one count but fewer than ten. This chain uses TRBV7-9 with TRBJ2-2; TRBD1 might be the D (6 bases). The germline V gene has CDR1 SEHNR and CDR2 FQNEAQ (reference sequence). The CDR3 has 15 amino acids. V was shortened by 4 bases and J by 6 bases, with 15 bases between the two germline ends. The CDR3 nucleotides read TGTGCCAGCAGCTCCCCCCTCAGGGGTCCCGGGGAGCTGTTTTTT. Protein: CASSSPLRGPGELFF.

This clonotype has more than one count but fewer than ten. The junction departs from the called germline gene at one end, perhaps through a read error. V usage is TRBV10-3 and J usage is TRBJ2-6; TRBD1 might be the D (6 bases). The CDR3 length is 17 residues. Germline V gene lookup returns CDR1 ENHRY and CDR2 SYGVKD. The CDR3 bases are TGTGCCAGCAGTTATACAGGGACGATCTCTGGGGCCAACGTCCTGACTTTC. It translates to CASSYTGTISGANVLTF.

The V gene is TRBV5-1, the J gene TRBJ2-7; D possibly corresponds to TRBD1 (6 bases). This CDR3 has 15 amino acids. Trimming stripped 4 bases from V and 3 bases from J, with 17 bases between. From germline, CDR1 is SGHRS and CDR2 YFSETQ. The chain's CDR3 is CASSPQPGHLYEQYF. Written as DNA, the CDR3 is TGCGCCAGCAGCCCACAACCGGGACACCTCTACGAGCAGTACTTC.

By its share, this clonotype is medium-sized (0.01 to 0.1%). The chain combines TRBV6-2 or TRBV6-3 with TRBJ1-5; 8 bases fit TRBD1. This CDR3 is built from 18 residues. After removal of 8 bases from V and 2 bases from J, the junction contained 17 bases not matched to a gene. Germline-derived CDR1 and CDR2 are MNHEY and SVGEGT. The CDR3 loop is CASSHGQGGPNGNQPQHF. CDR3 sequence (DNA): TGTGCCAGCTCACATGGACAGGGTGGGCCTAATGGCAATCAGCCCCAGCATTTT.